Below, 30 T cell receptor beta chains from the same sample are listed, as sequenced in a study of T cell responses to AZD1222 COVID-19 vaccine. Clones were read by immunoSEQ multiplex PCR, and TCRdb kept only the in-frame ones, dropping some. The data contain around 100,000 clones, 92% of them singletons. The starting material was peripheral blood, obtained on day 0 of AZD1222 vaccination. These receptors all stem from an adult in good health.

The chain has TRBV11-2 and TRBJ2-6; a weak D match, TRBD1 (7 bases). Germline V lookup: CDR1 SGHAT, CDR2 FQNNGV. V dropped 3 bases and J dropped 0 bases, with 15 bases sitting between them. This CDR3 is built from 18 residues. CDR3 region: CASSFWGRGVSGANVLTF. For the CDR3, the DNA is TGTGCCAGCAGCTTTTGGGGCAGGGGGGTCTCTGGGGCCAACGTCCTGACTTTC.

The chain recombines TRBV4-2 with TRBJ2-7; D ambiguous. Germline V gives CDR1 LGHNA, CDR2 YNFKEQ. The V end was cut by 1 base, the J end by 0 bases, with 7 bases between. The CDR3 is 14 amino acids. In nucleotides, the CDR3 is TGTGCCAGCAGCCAAGTCGGCAGCTCCTACGAGCAGTACTTC. This translates into CASSQVGSSYEQYF.

V usage is TRBV24-1 and J usage is TRBJ2-1; possibly TRBD1 or TRBD2 for D (6 bases each). This CDR3 comprises 12 residues. The germline gives CDR1 KGHDR, CDR2 SFDVKD. Trimming removed 10 bases at V and 9 bases at J, with 15 bases between. This chain's CDR3 is CATRGAAGEQFF. The CDR3 nucleotides read TGTGCCACGAGGGGGGCCGCGGGTGAGCAGTTCTTC.

V gene TRBV5-1 combines with J gene TRBJ2-7; 14 nucleotides line up with TRBD2. J lost 6 bases, V lost 4 bases, and 3 bases had no gene match. The CDR3 length is 14 residues. The germline V gene has CDR1 SGHRS and CDR2 YFSETQ. This CDR3 reads CASSAGLAGGEQYF. The DNA of the CDR3 is TGCGCCAGCAGCGCCGGACTAGCGGGAGGCGAGCAGTACTTC.

The chain uses TRBV13 and TRBJ2-3; TRBD2 agrees at 7 bases. Per germline, CDR1 PRHDT and CDR2 FYEKMQ (reference sequence). CDR3 length: 14 amino acids. The junction had 7 bases not matched to a gene; V was cut back by 6 bases and J by 4 bases. DNA for the CDR3: TGTGCCAGCAGTTTCCGGACTAGTTCAGATACGCAGTATTTT. It translates to CASSFRTSSDTQYF.

The chain uses TRBV27 and TRBJ2-6; TRBD1 agrees at 8 bases. The germline CDR1 and CDR2 sequences are MNHEY and SMNVEV (reference sequence). J was trimmed by 8 bases and V by 1 base; bases with no gene match: 16. The length of the CDR3 is 19 residues. CDR3 nucleotide sequence: TGTGCCAGCAGTTTATATCCCGGGACAGGCAATCCGGGGACCAACGTCCTGACTTTC. It codes for CASSLYPGTGNPGTNVLTF.

CDR3 region: CATLRMNTEAFF. CDR3 bases: TGTGCCACACTTCGAATGAACACTGAAGCTTTCTTT. This chain uses TRBV11-2 with TRBJ1-1; no clear D gene. From germline, CDR1 is SGHAT and CDR2 FQNNGV. There are 12 residues in the CDR3. Trimming took 10 bases from V and 0 from J, leaving 9 bases between them.

The rearrangement links TRBV10-2 to TRBJ2-5, with 7 bases fitting TRBD2. Germline-derived CDR1 and CDR2 are WSHSY and SAAADI. V trimming: 2 bases; J trimming: 4 bases; junction bases outside the gene matches: 4. This CDR3 comprises 14 residues. The CDR3 DNA reads TGCGCCAGCAGTGAGGGCGGGAGTGTAGAGACCCAGTACTTC. It yields the protein CASSEGGSVETQYF.

The chain combines TRBV29-1 with TRBJ2-2; TRBD2 might be the D (6 bases). Germline CDR1 SQVTM, CDR2 ANQGSEA. The CDR3 spans 14 residues. V lost 6 bases and J lost 3, with 14 bases in between. The chain's CDR3 is CSVASGDYTGELFF. The DNA of the CDR3 is TGCAGCGTCGCGTCGGGGGATTACACCGGGGAGCTGTTTTTT.

This rearrangement joins TRBV20-1 to TRBJ1-1; D not certain. V lost 5 bases to trimming and J lost 3 bases, with 7 bases between them. The CDR3 sequence is 11 residues long. Germline CDR1 and CDR2: DFQATT and SNEGSKA (reference sequence). CDR3 sequence reads: CSASPHTEAFF. DNA for the CDR3: TGCAGTGCTTCGCCGCACACTGAAGCTTTCTTT.

The chain couples TRBV28 to TRBJ1-3, with 9 bases identical to TRBD1. Germline V gene data show CDR1 as MDHEN and CDR2 as SYDVKM. Trimming at V came to 5 bases and at J to 7 bases, leaving 12 bases not matched to a gene. This CDR3 region has 16 residues. The CDR3 sequence is CASSNPGQGKRNTIYF. The DNA of the CDR3 is TGTGCCAGCAGTAACCCGGGACAGGGTAAAAGGAACACCATATATTTT.

The V gene is TRBV11-2, the J gene TRBJ2-1; 7 bases align to TRBD2. The germline V gene encodes CDR1 SGHAT and CDR2 FQNNGV. CDR3 size: 12 residues. V was pared by 5 bases and J by 10 bases, with 5 bases of the junction left unmatched. CDR3 sequence: CASSPGLVEQFF. CDR3 coding DNA: TGTGCCAGCAGCCCAGGACTAGTGGAGCAGTTCTTC.

The V and J genes are TRBV6-1 and TRBJ2-1; 8 nucleotides line up with TRBD2. There are 15 residues in the CDR3. The V segment lost 2 bases and the J segment 6 bases; nucleotides outside the gene matches: 6. Germline V gene sequence: CDR1 MNHNS, CDR2 SASEGT. CDR3 nucleotide sequence: TGTGCCAGCAGTGAACAGACTAGCGTTCGCAATGAGCAGTTCTTC. Translation: CASSEQTSVRNEQFF.

This clone has just a few counts. This sequence joins TRBV18 and TRBJ2-7; D remains ambiguous. Deletions cut 6 bases from V and 6 bases from J, with 9 bases between. Germline-derived CDR1 and CDR2 are KGHSH and LQKENI. The CDR3 is 11 amino acids. The CDR3 nucleotides are TGTGCCAGCTCTCCGGGCGGCGAGCAGTACTTC. Translating it yields CASSPGGEQYF.

V usage is TRBV9 and J usage is TRBJ1-3; D remains unclear. The CDR3 covers 14 residues. The germline gives CDR1 SGDLS, CDR2 YYNGEE. V shed 3 bases and J shed 0 bases, with 7 bases lying between them. DNA of the CDR3: TGTGCCAGCAGCGGGGTATTCTCTGGAAACACCATATATTTT. This translates into CASSGVFSGNTIYF.

The J gene is TRBJ2-7, the V gene TRBV4-2; 9 positions match TRBD2. Trimming took 3 bases from V and 2 from J; bases not matched to a gene: 2. CDR3 length: 14 residues. In germline, CDR1 is LGHNA, CDR2 YNFKEQ. The CDR3 reads CASSHGGGAYEQYF. The CDR3 region has the DNA TGTGCCAGCAGCCATGGCGGGGGGGCCTACGAGCAGTACTTC.

This clone came up once. The rearrangement joins TRBV27 to TRBJ2-7; TRBD1 agrees at 10 bases. The CDR3 extends over 14 amino acids. Losses at the gene ends were 8 bases for V and 5 bases for J; bases not matched to a gene: 9. Per germline, CDR1 MNHEY and CDR2 SMNVEV (reference sequence). The CDR3 nucleotides read TGTGCCAGCCGTCACGGGGACAGGGGACACGAGCAGTACTTC. Amino acid sequence: CASRHGDRGHEQYF.

The chain links TRBV6-5 to TRBJ1-3, with D maybe TRBD1 (6 bases). The germline V gene encodes CDR1 MNHEY and CDR2 SVGAGI. V was shortened by 7 bases and J by 3 bases, with 16 bases between the two germline ends. CDR3 length: 15 amino acids. CDR3 coding DNA: TGTGCCAGCACAGACTCAGGGGCGAATGGAAACACCATATATTTT. Its protein is CASTDSGANGNTIYF.

This clone was detected a few times. The gene calls are TRBV7-3 and TRBJ1-2; 9 bases agree with TRBD1. The CDR3 runs to 13 residues. J was trimmed by 8 bases and V by 4 bases; bases with no gene match: 5. Germline CDR1 and CDR2: SGHTA and FQGTGA. CDR3 region: CASSSGTGPGYTF. The CDR3 DNA follows: TGTGCCAGCAGCTCAGGGACAGGGCCAGGCTACACCTTC.

V and J are TRBV10-3 and TRBJ1-1, with 7 bases identical to TRBD1. The CDR3 covers 12 residues. Germline-derived CDR1 and CDR2 are ENHRY and SYGVKD. J gave up 7 bases and V 6 bases, and 5 bases lay outside the gene matches. CDR3 loop: CAIRDRDSEAFF. CDR3 DNA: TGTGCCATCAGGGATAGGGACAGTGAAGCTTTCTTT.

The chain combines TRBV3-1 (or the pseudogene TRBV3-2) with TRBJ1-4, with 8 bases aligning to TRBD1. Germline lookup yields CDR1 LGHDT and CDR2 YNNKEL (reference sequence). This CDR3 comprises 15 residues. V was pared by 4 bases and J by 5 bases, with 6 bases of the junction left unmatched. CDR3 in DNA: TGTGCCAGCAGCCTAACGACAGGGGTAAATGAAAAACTGTTTTTT. Amino acids: CASSLTTGVNEKLFF.

This clone showed up just once. The gene calls are TRBV6-1 and TRBJ2-5; 9 bases agree with TRBD2. J lost 0 bases, V lost 3 bases, and 14 bases had no gene match. The germline V gene encodes CDR1 MNHNS and CDR2 SASEGT. The CDR3 extends over 19 amino acids. CDR3 sequence: CASSERGREGVMYQETQYF. The CDR3 bases are TGTGCCAGCAGTGAGAGAGGGCGGGAGGGCGTAATGTACCAAGAGACCCAGTACTTC.

The chain links TRBV5-1 to TRBJ1-1; 7 positions agree with TRBD1. V lost 4 bases, J lost 4 bases, and 7 bases stayed unmatched. Germline V lookup: CDR1 SGHRS, CDR2 YFSETQ. The length of the CDR3 is 14 residues. CDR3 nucleotide sequence: TGCGCCAGCAGCCAAGAAGCAGGGGGCACTGAAGCTTTCTTT. This translates into CASSQEAGGTEAFF.

The chain has TRBV27 and TRBJ1-2; D is unclear. Germline V gives CDR1 MNHEY, CDR2 SMNVEV (reference sequence). This CDR3 is built from 17 residues. The V and J ends lost 5 bases and 0 bases respectively, with 19 bases between them. The CDR3 sequence is CASSTYPGKESNYGYTF. In nucleotides, the CDR3 is TGTGCCAGCAGTACGTATCCGGGGAAAGAGTCTAACTATGGCTACACCTTC.

The rearrangement links TRBV5-1 to TRBJ1-5, with D maybe TRBD1 (5 bases). Germline CDR1 SGHRS, CDR2 YFSETQ. V was pared by 4 bases and J by 1 base, with 6 bases between. The CDR3 totals 13 residues. The chain's CDR3 is CASSRDSNQPQHF. CDR3 coding DNA: TGCGCCAGCAGCAGGGACAGCAATCAGCCCCAGCATTTT.

The chain recombines TRBV21-1 with TRBJ1-2; TRBD1 reflects the table's D call only, with no check against the DNA. TRBV21-1 is a pseudogene. This CDR3 is built from 13 residues. DNA of the CDR3: TGTGCCAAGACAGTTACATTTAACTATGGCTACACCTTC. It is translated as CAKTVTFNYGYTF.

The chain recombines TRBV5-3 with TRBJ2-2, with 7 bases matching TRBD1. TRBV5-3 is flagged as an ORF with uncertain function. The CDR3 is 16 residues long. V dropped 4 bases and J dropped 1; count of bases not matched to a gene: 7. CDR3 nucleotide sequence: TGTGCCAGAAGCCTGTCGGGACAGAGGAACACCGGGGAGCTGTTTTTT. Its protein is CARSLSGQRNTGELFF.

The chain carries TRBV7-2 and TRBJ2-2; D is possibly TRBD1 (6 bases). V was shortened by 5 bases and J by 4 bases, with 17 bases between the two germline ends. The CDR3 length is 16 residues. CDR1 and CDR2 from the germline V gene are SGHTA and FQGNSA. The CDR3 loop is CASSENLGQSTGELFF. CDR3 nucleotide sequence: TGTGCCAGCAGCGAAAACTTAGGACAGTCCACCGGGGAGCTGTTTTTT.

The chain employs TRBV2 and TRBJ1-5; no clear D. Between the trimmed V and J ends, which lost 6 bases and 7 bases, there was a span of 16 bases. Germline loops: CDR1 SNHLY, CDR2 FYNNEI. This CDR3 is 14 amino acids long. CDR3 nucleotide sequence: TGTGCCAGCAGCCGCGAGATCAGCGGGCAGCCCCAGCATTTT. Translating gives CASSREISGQPQHF.

This clone was recorded only once. The rearrangement links TRBV7-3 to TRBJ2-1; 8 bases are shared with TRBD2. CDR1 SGHTA and CDR2 FQGTGA come from the germline V gene. The CDR3 consists of 16 residues. Trimming took 5 bases from V and 0 from J; bases not matched to a gene: 6. CDR3 loop: CASSNSGASSYNEQFF. CDR3 sequence (DNA): TGTGCCAGCAGCAATAGCGGGGCCAGCTCCTACAATGAGCAGTTCTTC.